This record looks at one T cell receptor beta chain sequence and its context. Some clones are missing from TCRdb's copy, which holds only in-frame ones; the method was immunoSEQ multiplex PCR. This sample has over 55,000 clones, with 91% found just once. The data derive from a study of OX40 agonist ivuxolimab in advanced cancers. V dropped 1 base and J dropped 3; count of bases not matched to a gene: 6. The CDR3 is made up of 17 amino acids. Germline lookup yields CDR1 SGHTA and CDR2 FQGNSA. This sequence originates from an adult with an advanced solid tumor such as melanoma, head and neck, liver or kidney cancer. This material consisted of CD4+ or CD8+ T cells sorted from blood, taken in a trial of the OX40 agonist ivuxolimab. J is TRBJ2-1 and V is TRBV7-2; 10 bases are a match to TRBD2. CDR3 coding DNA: TGTGCCAGCAGCTTAGTCACTAGCGGGATAAACTACAATGAGCAGTTCTTC. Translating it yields CASSLVTSGINYNEQFF.